These 21 T cell receptor beta chains came from one sample sequenced in a study of response to subunit inactivated influenza vaccine. From the RT-PCR reads, TCRdb called clonotypes with MiXCR, one entry per CDR3 protein. Of 700,000 to 800,000 distinct CDR3 sequences listed, about 18% are singletons. This sample comprised PBMCs from blood, obtained less than 6 days after vaccination. These receptor sequences come from a man aged 50 to 60 who received an inactivated influenza vaccine.

With regard to this clonotype: Germline is not matched at one junction end, which may reflect a read error. CDR3 loop: CSAERGRQETQYF. The CDR3, as DNA: TGCAGCGCTGAAAGGGGTCGCCAAGAGACCCAGTACTTC. J is TRBJ2-5 and V is TRBV29-1; TRBD1 is a possible D gene (5 bases). The germline CDR1 and CDR2 sequences are SQVTM and ANQGSEA. This CDR3 comprises 13 residues.

J is TRBJ2-6 and V is TRBV9; 9 bases line up with TRBD1. Germline V lookup: CDR1 SGDLS, CDR2 YYNGEE. Trimming cost V 4 bases and J 1 base; bases outside gene matches: 9. This CDR3 contains 18 residues. The CDR3 nucleotides read TGTGCCAGCAGCCCGAGGGGACAGGGTGAATCTGGGGCCAACGTCCTGACTTTC. This encodes CASSPRGQGESGANVLTF. Variable domain in full (rest from reference TRBV9 and TRBJ2-6): DSGVTQTPKHLITATGQRVTLRCSPRSGDLSVYWYQQSLDQGLQFLIQYYNGEERAKGNILERFSAQQFPDLHSELNLSSLELGDSALYFCASSPRGQGESGANVLTFGAGSRLTVL.

As regards this clonotype: This may arise from a read error, as a much more abundant clone is one base away. The CDR3 end shows no conserved phenylalanine or tryptophan, and so a read error is likely. The gene calls are TRBV10-3 and TRBJ2-7, with 12 bases aligning to TRBD2. This CDR3 region has 17 residues. Germline lookup yields CDR1 ENHRY and CDR2 SYGVKD. V shed 11 bases, J shed 2 bases, and the junction held 16 bases outside the gene matches. The CDR3 DNA follows: TGTGCCGTAAGTCCGACTAGCGGGAGCCTCCATGCCTACGAGCAGTACCTC. Translation: CAVSPTSGSLHAYEQYL.

The V gene is TRBV5-5, the J gene TRBJ2-1; the D call may be TRBD1 or TRBD2 (5 bases each). The CDR3 is 14 amino acids. Trimming stripped 4 bases from V and 10 bases from J, with 18 bases between. Germline CDR1 and CDR2: SGHKS and YYEKEE (reference sequence). CDR3 nucleotides: TGTGCCAGCAGCCGAGAGGGGACCAGCCGGGAGCAGTTCTTC. The encoded protein is CASSREGTSREQFF. Complete variable domain (other parts from reference TRBV5-5 and TRBJ2-1): DAGVTQSPTHLIKTRGQQVTLRCSPISGHKSVSWYQQVLGQGPQFIFQYYEKEERGRGNFPDRFSARQFPNYSSELNVNALLLGDSALYLCASSREGTSREQFFGPGTRLTVL.

This clonotype occurred many times. This chain connects TRBV15 to TRBJ1-6, with 10 bases identical to TRBD1. After removal of 2 bases from V and 10 bases from J, the junction contained 2 bases not matched to a gene. The CDR3 is made up of 14 amino acids. Germline V gene data show CDR1 as LNHNV and CDR2 as YYDKDF (reference sequence). The CDR3 protein is CATSRQGQGSPLHF. Written as DNA, the CDR3 is TGTGCCACCAGCAGACAGGGACAGGGGTCACCCCTCCACTTT.

The genes are TRBV5-1 and TRBJ2-2, with D maybe TRBD1 (6 bases). The V and J ends lost 2 bases and 7 bases respectively, with 15 bases between them. The CDR3 is 15 amino acids. Germline V CDR1 and CDR2: SGHRS, YFSETQ. CDR3 DNA: TGCGCCAGCAGCTTTCCTGAACAGGGTCACGGGGAGCTGTTTTTT. Its protein product is CASSFPEQGHGELFF. Full variable domain (missing parts from reference TRBV5-1 and TRBJ2-2): KAGVTQTPRYLIKTRGQQVTLSCSPISGHRSVSWYQQTPGQGLQFLFEYFSETQRNKGNFPGRFSGRQFSNSRSEMNVSTLELGDSALYLCASSFPEQGHGELFFGEGSRLTVL.

This clonotype has only a few counts. V usage is TRBV5-6 and J usage is TRBJ2-7; D not certain. Per germline, CDR1 SGHDT and CDR2 YYEEEE. Trimming removed 1 base from V and 0 bases from J, with 8 bases in between. The CDR3 runs 14 residues. The CDR3 loop reads CASSLLEHSYEQYF. The CDR3 nucleotides read TGTGCCAGCAGCTTGCTAGAGCACTCCTACGAGCAGTACTTC.

Ten or more counts support this clonotype. The chain is built from TRBV10-3 and TRBJ2-5, with TRBD2 matching over 10 bases. Looked up from germline, CDR1 is ENHRY and CDR2 is SYGVKD. The V and J ends lost 2 bases and 2 bases, in that order; junction bases with no gene match: 2. The CDR3 consists of 15 residues. CDR3 DNA: TGTGCCATCAGTGAGAGGACTAGCGGACAAGAGACCCAGTACTTC. Translated, it gives CAISERTSGQETQYF.

As regards this clonotype: Germline is not matched at one junction end, which may reflect a read error. The V and J genes are TRBV15 and TRBJ1-1, with a tentative D call TRBD1 (6 bases). The CDR3 runs 14 residues. Per the germline V gene, CDR1 is LNHNV and CDR2 is YYDKDF (reference sequence). The CDR3 nucleotides are TGTGCCACCAGCAGAACAGGGACCAACAGTGAAGCTTTCTTT. Its translation is CATSRTGTNSEAFF.

This clonotype was picked up a small number of times. The CDR3 bases are TGCGCCAGCAGACCCAGGACTAGCGGGCAAGGGGAGCTGTTTTTT. Translated: CASRPRTSGQGELFF. The V and J genes are TRBV5-1 and TRBJ2-2; TRBD2 matches at 11 bases. CDR1 is SGHRS and CDR2 is YFSETQ in the germline V gene. There are 15 residues in the CDR3. The J segment lost 8 bases and the V segment lost 5 bases, leaving 8 bases of the junction unmatched. The variable domain in full, completed from reference TRBV5-1 and TRBJ2-2, reads KAGVTQTPRYLIKTRGQQVTLSCSPISGHRSVSWYQQTPGQGLQFLFEYFSETQRNKGNFPGRFSGRQFSNSRSEMNVSTLELGDSALYLCASRPRTSGQGELFFGEGSRLTVL.

This clonotype has a handful of counts. The J gene is TRBJ2-2, the V gene TRBV6-1; TRBD2 aligns across 11 bases. The V and J ends lost 5 bases and 3 bases, in that order; junction bases with no gene match: 5. Germline CDR1 is MNHNS and CDR2 is SASEGT. This CDR3 has 16 residues. CDR3 in DNA: TGTGCCAGCAGTCCAGGGACTAGCGGATACACCGGGGAGCTGTTTTTT. This translates into CASSPGTSGYTGELFF.

V is TRBV20-1 and J is TRBJ2-3, with TRBD1 matching 8 bases. The CDR3 is made up of 14 amino acids. The J segment lost 3 bases and the V segment lost 6 bases, leaving 8 bases of the junction unmatched. CDR1 is DFQATT and CDR2 is SNEGSKA in the germline V gene (reference sequence). CDR3 protein: CSADARQGTDTQYF. CDR3 nucleotide sequence: TGCAGTGCCGACGCTCGACAGGGGACAGATACGCAGTATTTT.

In this sample, this clonotype turned up a few times. The chain carries TRBV28 and TRBJ2-5, with a weak D call TRBD1 (5 bases). V was clipped by 1 base and J by 1 base, with 7 bases between them. CDR1 and CDR2 from the germline V gene are MDHEN and SYDVKM. This CDR3 spans 14 amino acids. The CDR3: CASSLSTVQETQYF. Written as DNA, the CDR3 is TGTGCCAGCAGTTTATCGACAGTCCAAGAGACCCAGTACTTC.

This clonotype turned up a few times. The V call is TRBV5-1, the J call TRBJ1-2, with TRBD1 matching 7 bases. V trimming: 3 bases; J trimming: 7 bases; junction bases outside the gene matches: 9. CDR1 and CDR2 (germline): SGHRS, YFSETQ. This CDR3 has 14 amino acids. The CDR3 protein is CASSYDRAVSGYTF. The CDR3 nucleotides are TGCGCCAGCAGCTACGACAGGGCTGTGTCTGGCTACACCTTC. The full variable domain, in which reference TRBV5-1 and TRBJ1-2 provide the parts outside the CDR3, is KAGVTQTPRYLIKTRGQQVTLSCSPISGHRSVSWYQQTPGQGLQFLFEYFSETQRNKGNFPGRFSGRQFSNSRSEMNVSTLELGDSALYLCASSYDRAVSGYTFGSGTRLTVV.

This chain uses TRBV6-5 with TRBJ2-2; weak D call: TRBD1 (6 bases). The CDR3 sequence is 16 residues long. The germline CDR1 and CDR2 sequences are MNHEY and SVGAGI. Trimming took off 1 base at V and 6 bases at J, with 15 bases between the two ends. The CDR3, as DNA: TGTGCCAGCAGTTACTTGACCGGGACAATCCCCGGGGAGCTGTTTTTT. This sequence encodes CASSYLTGTIPGELFF.

In its sample, this clonotype was seen many times. The chain joins TRBV20-1 to TRBJ2-7; TRBD2 agrees at 10 bases. V shed 1 base and J 9 bases; nucleotides not matched to a gene: 6. The CDR3 sequence is 13 residues long. The germline gives CDR1 DFQATT, CDR2 SNEGSKA (reference sequence). The chain's CDR3 is CSARVGLAGAQYF. Here the CDR3 DNA reads TGCAGTGCTAGAGTTGGGCTAGCGGGGGCGCAGTACTTC.

This clonotype was recorded a few times. The V and J genes are TRBV20-1 and TRBJ2-1; 10 nucleotides agree with TRBD1. V lost 3 bases and J lost 2; bases outside the gene matches: 7. The germline gives CDR1 DFQATT, CDR2 SNEGSKA (reference sequence). CDR3 size: 16 residues. CDR3 sequence (DNA): TGCAGTGCTAGGCACTCCGGGACAGGGGCCTACAATGAGCAGTTCTTC. It encodes CSARHSGTGAYNEQFF.

This clonotype was seen more than once but under ten times. CDR3 nucleotides: TGTGCCAGCTCACGGTCAGGGCTTTCCTCGGGGACTGAAGCTTTCTTT. Its protein product is CASSRSGLSSGTEAFF. The chain has TRBV18 and TRBJ1-1; D possibly corresponds to TRBD1 (5 bases). The CDR3 spans 16 residues. V lost 4 bases and J 5 bases, leaving 20 bases between the germline ends. The germline CDR1 and CDR2 sequences are KGHSH and LQKENI.

This clonotype was observed a handful of times. The chain recombines TRBV20-1 with TRBJ1-2; D is ambiguous. The CDR3 is 13 amino acids. V was cut by 0 bases and J by 4 bases, with 9 bases left in between. Looked up from germline, CDR1 is DFQATT and CDR2 is SNEGSKA (reference sequence). This CDR3 reads CSARDLVFYGYTF. The CDR3 DNA is TGCAGTGCTAGAGATTTGGTCTTCTATGGCTACACCTTC.

This clonotype was seen only a few times. The genes are TRBV5-1 and TRBJ1-1; the match to TRBD1 covers 10 bases. The CDR3 length is 15 residues. Trimming at V came to 1 base and at J to 9 bases, leaving 9 bases not matched to a gene. Germline assignment: CDR1 SGHRS and CDR2 YFSETQ. As DNA, the CDR3 is TGCGCCAGCAGCTTGTTTGGGACAGGGGACGCAAAAGCTTTCTTT. As protein: CASSLFGTGDAKAFF.

The V and J genes are TRBV20-1 and TRBJ1-5; TRBD1 is a possible D gene (6 bases). Trimming took 7 bases from V and 7 from J, leaving 14 bases between them. The CDR3 extends over 12 amino acids. Germline CDR1 and CDR2: DFQATT and SNEGSKA (reference sequence). Here the CDR3 DNA reads TGCAGTGTCAGGCCCCAGGGGCAGCCCCAGCATTTT. It specifies CSVRPQGQPQHF.